The 17 T cell receptor beta chains below all came from one sample that was sequenced in a study of shared clonotypes between healthy human individuals. Sequenced by immunoSEQ multiplex PCR; TCRdb stores in-frame clones only, minus some. The data show more than 400,000 clones, around 73% seen once. The sequencing sample was made of PBMCs. These receptors were collected from a woman aged 40 to 55 in good health. Some clones in this sample may be carry-over from other donors' samples.

This clone showed up just a few times. Other DNA sequences in the sample encode the same CDR3. The chain links TRBV18 to TRBJ2-7; the D is unclear. With 3 bases removed from V and 3 bases from J, the gap between germline ends came to 6 bases. CDR1 is KGHSH, CDR2 LQKENI, per germline. The CDR3 is made up of 12 amino acids. For the CDR3, the DNA is TGTGCCAGCTCACCGGAGAGCTACGAGCAGTACTTC. It codes for CASSPESYEQYF. The variable domain in full, with the rest retrieved from reference TRBV18 and TRBJ2-7, is NAGVMQNPRHLVRRRGQEARLRCSPMKGHSHVYWYRQLPEEGLKFMVYLQKENIIDESGMPKERFSAEFPKEGPSILRIQQVVRGDSAAYFCASSPESYEQYFGPGTRLTVT.

The V call is TRBV5-6, the J call TRBJ2-1; maybe TRBD1 (5 bases). The CDR3 length is 15 residues. V was clipped by 4 bases and J by 3 bases, with 14 bases between them. CDR1 is SGHDT and CDR2 is YYEEEE in the germline V gene. The CDR3 reads CASSRRTLLYNEQFF. The CDR3 coding sequence is TGTGCCAGCAGCCGTAGGACACTCCTCTACAATGAGCAGTTCTTC.

This clone was seen just once. The J gene is TRBJ2-2, the V gene TRBV5-5; TRBD2 agrees at 11 bases. This CDR3 spans 16 amino acids. CDR1 and CDR2 (germline): SGHKS, YYEKEE (reference sequence). V gave up 4 bases and J gave up 5 bases; unmatched junction bases: 7. The CDR3 region is CASSQLAGAITGELFF. The CDR3 DNA sequence: TGTGCCAGCAGCCAACTAGCGGGAGCCATAACCGGGGAGCTGTTTTTT. Together with reference TRBV5-5 and TRBJ2-2, the CDR3 gives the full variable domain: DAGVTQSPTHLIKTRGQQVTLRCSPISGHKSVSWYQQVLGQGPQFIFQYYEKEERGRGNFPDRFSARQFPNYSSELNVNALLLGDSALYLCASSQLAGAITGELFFGEGSRLTVL.

The V call is TRBV4-3, the J call TRBJ1-3; D remains unclear. This CDR3 spans 16 amino acids. Per germline, CDR1 LGHNA and CDR2 YSLEER. V was trimmed by 0 bases and J by 2 bases, leaving 11 bases between them. The CDR3 sequence is CASSQDAISPGNTIYF. The CDR3 nucleotides read TGCGCCAGCAGCCAAGACGCGATATCCCCTGGAAACACCATATATTTT.

In this sample, this clone turned up a few times. The rearrangement links TRBV27 to TRBJ2-1; perhaps TRBD2 as D (6 bases). Looked up from germline, CDR1 is MNHEY and CDR2 is SMNVEV (reference sequence). The CDR3 has 18 amino acids. V shed 5 bases and J shed 3 bases, with 23 bases lying between them. The CDR3 sequence is CASSIQSPLAPYYNEQFF. CDR3 DNA: TGTGCCAGCAGTATCCAATCCCCTCTAGCGCCCTACTACAATGAGCAGTTCTTC.

This clone was counted only a few times. Other DNA sequences of this sample code for an identical CDR3. This sequence joins TRBV7-2 and TRBJ2-7, with D possibly being TRBD1 (6 bases). CDR1 is SGHTA and CDR2 is FQGNSA in the germline V gene. Trimming left V 1 base short and J 6 bases short, with 7 bases between. The CDR3 contains 12 residues. DNA for the CDR3: TGTGCCAGCAGCTTAGGCAGGGGCGAGCAGTACTTC. Its protein is CASSLGRGEQYF.

The chain combines TRBV5-4 with TRBJ2-5; D may be TRBD2 (5 bases). Germline lookup yields CDR1 SGHNT and CDR2 YYREEE (reference sequence). CDR3 length: 15 amino acids. Trimming removed 3 bases from V and 1 base from J, with 13 bases in between. The CDR3 sequence: CASSSTGDFQETQYF. As DNA, the CDR3 is TGTGCCAGCAGCTCAACCGGGGATTTCCAAGAGACCCAGTACTTC.

The genes are TRBV4-3 and TRBJ1-2; D call uncertain. The CDR3 spans 13 residues. CDR1 is LGHNA, CDR2 YSLEER, per germline. V lost 0 bases and J lost 4, with 6 bases in between. The CDR3 sequence: CASSQEAGYGYTF. The CDR3 DNA follows: TGCGCCAGCAGCCAAGAAGCTGGCTATGGCTACACCTTC.

This chain uses TRBV29-1 with TRBJ2-7; D not certain. V shed 1 base and J shed 4 bases, with 8 bases lying between them. Germline CDR1 reads SQVTM; CDR2 reads ANQGSEA. There are 12 residues in the CDR3. CDR3 sequence (DNA): TGCAGCGTTGAAGTCGTCGGGTACGAGCAGTACTTC. Amino acid sequence: CSVEVVGYEQYF.

This sequence joins TRBV28 and TRBJ2-5, with TRBD1 identical over 9 bases. Per the germline V gene, CDR1 is MDHEN and CDR2 is SYDVKM. The V gene end was trimmed by 0 bases and the J gene end by 5 bases; junction bases not matched to a gene: 1. The CDR3 runs to 14 residues. This CDR3 is CASSLWGTGETQYF. The CDR3 DNA reads TGTGCCAGCAGTTTATGGGGGACAGGGGAGACCCAGTACTTC.

This chain connects TRBV29-1 to TRBJ2-7, with a possible D match to TRBD2 (6 bases). V was pared by 8 bases and J by 5 bases, with 16 bases between. CDR1 is SQVTM, CDR2 ANQGSEA, per germline. The CDR3 is made up of 12 amino acids. CDR3 sequence (DNA): TGCAGCACCTCAGTCGGAGGGGACGAGCAGTACTTC. It translates to CSTSVGGDEQYF.

A few counts support this clone. V and J are TRBV7-9 and TRBJ1-2; D ambiguous. Germline loops: CDR1 SEHNR, CDR2 FQNEAQ (reference sequence). The CDR3 is made up of 13 amino acids. Trimming removed 6 bases from V and 3 bases from J, with 11 bases in between. The CDR3 DNA sequence: TGTGCCAGCAGTGATGATCGCTACTATGGCTACACCTTC. It specifies CASSDDRYYGYTF.

The chain couples TRBV6-6 to TRBJ1-5; D is unresolved. CDR3 length: 13 amino acids. The V gene lost 1 base and the J gene lost 0 bases, with 1 base spanning the gap. CDR1 MNHNY and CDR2 SVGAGI come from the germline V gene (reference sequence). CDR3 sequence reads: CASSYYSNQPQHF. The CDR3 bases are TGTGCCAGCAGTTACTATAGCAATCAGCCCCAGCATTTT.

This chain joins TRBV5-1 and TRBJ2-7; the D gene is possibly TRBD1 (6 bases). Germline assignment: CDR1 SGHRS and CDR2 YFSETQ. The CDR3 has 14 amino acids. V gave up 3 bases and J gave up 0 bases, with 10 bases separating them. Here the CDR3 reads CASSSLDSSYEQYF. The CDR3 region has the DNA TGCGCCAGCAGCTCCTTGGACAGCTCCTACGAGCAGTACTTC.

Note on this clone: This same CDR3 is encoded by further DNA sequences in the sample. The chain has TRBV6-5 and TRBJ2-6; D is unresolved. The germline V and J ends were trimmed by 2 bases and 0 bases, with 2 bases remaining between them. Germline V gives CDR1 MNHEY, CDR2 SVGAGI. The CDR3 has 14 amino acids. The chain's CDR3 is CASSYSSGANVLTF. The CDR3 coding sequence is TGTGCCAGCAGTTACAGCTCTGGGGCCAACGTCCTGACTTTC.

This clone was seen a handful of times. The rearrangement joins TRBV28 to TRBJ2-7; tentative D call: TRBD1 (6 bases). Germline-derived CDR1 and CDR2 are MDHEN and SYDVKM. This CDR3 has 16 residues. V was cut by 6 bases and J by 3 bases, with 21 bases left in between. The DNA for the CDR3 is TGTGCCAGCAGCCCAAGGGTGGGGGCAAGGTTCTACGAGCAGTACTTC. This codes for CASSPRVGARFYEQYF.

The rearrangement joins TRBV4-2 to TRBJ1-2; D ambiguous. This CDR3 has 13 residues. V was trimmed by 4 bases and J by 3 bases, leaving 9 bases between them. Germline CDR1 is LGHNA and CDR2 is YNFKEQ. CDR3 amino acids: CASSPRVYYGYTF. The CDR3 DNA reads TGTGCCAGCAGCCCTCGAGTGTACTATGGCTACACCTTC.